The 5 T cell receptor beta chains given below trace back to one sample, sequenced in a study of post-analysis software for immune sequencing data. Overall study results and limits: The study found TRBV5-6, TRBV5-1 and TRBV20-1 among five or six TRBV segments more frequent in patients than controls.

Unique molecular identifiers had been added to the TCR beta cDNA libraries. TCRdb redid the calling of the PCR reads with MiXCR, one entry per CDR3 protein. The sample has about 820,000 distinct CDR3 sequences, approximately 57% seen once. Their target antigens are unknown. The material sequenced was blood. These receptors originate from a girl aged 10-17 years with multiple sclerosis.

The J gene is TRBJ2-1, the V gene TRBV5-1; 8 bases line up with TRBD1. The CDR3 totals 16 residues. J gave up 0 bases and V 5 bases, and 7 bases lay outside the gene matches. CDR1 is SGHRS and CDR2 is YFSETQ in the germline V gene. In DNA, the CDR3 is TGCGCCAGCAGTCTTACAGGGGGGATCTCCTACAATGAGCAGTTCTTC. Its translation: CASSLTGGISYNEQFF.

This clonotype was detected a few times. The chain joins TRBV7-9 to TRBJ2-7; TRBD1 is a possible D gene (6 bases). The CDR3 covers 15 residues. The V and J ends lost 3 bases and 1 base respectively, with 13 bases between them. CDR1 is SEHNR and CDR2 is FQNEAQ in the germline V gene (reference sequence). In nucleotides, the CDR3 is TGTGCCAGCAGCTTCACAGGGACCTCATCCTACGAGCAGTACTTC. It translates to CASSFTGTSSYEQYF.

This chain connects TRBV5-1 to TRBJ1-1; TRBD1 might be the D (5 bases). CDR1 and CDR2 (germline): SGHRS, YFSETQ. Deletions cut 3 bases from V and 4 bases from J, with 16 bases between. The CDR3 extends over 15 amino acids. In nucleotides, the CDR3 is TGCGCCAGCAGCTCCCAGGGTTATGCGGGCACTGAAGCTTTCTTT. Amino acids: CASSSQGYAGTEAFF.

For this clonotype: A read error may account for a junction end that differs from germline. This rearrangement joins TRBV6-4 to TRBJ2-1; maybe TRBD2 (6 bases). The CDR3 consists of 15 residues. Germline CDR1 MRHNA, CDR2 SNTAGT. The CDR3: CASGEEGFSYNEQFF. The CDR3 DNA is TGTGCCAGCGGTGAGGAGGGTTTCTCCTACAATGAGCAGTTCTTC.

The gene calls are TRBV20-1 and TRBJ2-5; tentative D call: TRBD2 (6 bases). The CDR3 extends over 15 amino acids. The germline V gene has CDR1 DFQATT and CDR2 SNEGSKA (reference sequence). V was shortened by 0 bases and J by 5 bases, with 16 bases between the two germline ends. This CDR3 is CSARDAGSGRETQYF. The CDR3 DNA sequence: TGCAGTGCTAGAGACGCTGGTAGCGGCAGGGAGACCCAGTACTTC.